The 8 T cell receptor beta chains presented below share a single source sample, sequenced in a study of cytomegalovirus exposure and HLA in healthy donors. Amplification used 60 Vbeta primers and 13 Jbeta primers. Measured with immunoSEQ multiplex PCR; TCRdb has only the in-frame clones, and not every one. The repertoire holds 55,000 to 70,000 clones, with roughly two thirds as singletons. The sequencing sample was made of PBMCs. Receptor source: a woman between 50 and 59 years old in good health and CMV-seronegative.

CDR3 nucleotide sequence: TGTGCCAGCAGCGATCGAGACAGGAACTATGGCTACACCTTC. It is translated as CASSDRDRNYGYTF. V gene TRBV7-9 combines with J gene TRBJ1-2, with D possibly matching TRBD1 (6 bases). From germline, CDR1 is SEHNR and CDR2 FQNEAQ (reference sequence). The germline V and J ends were trimmed by 5 bases and 2 bases, with 12 bases remaining between them. CDR3 length: 14 residues.

This clone turned up a few times. This chain connects TRBV6-6 to TRBJ2-7, with 10 bases that match TRBD2. V lost 2 bases, J lost 2 bases, and 6 bases stayed unmatched. The CDR3 sequence is 16 residues long. Germline V CDR1 and CDR2: MNHNY, SVGAGI (reference sequence). The CDR3 bases are TGTGCCAGCAGTTACGGGAGTCTAGCGGGAGCCTACGAGCAGTACTTC. Translation gives CASSYGSLAGAYEQYF.

This clone turned up a few times. The chain links TRBV19 to TRBJ1-2; 8 bases line up with TRBD1. The germline CDR1 and CDR2 sequences are LNHDA and SQIVND (reference sequence). The V gene end was trimmed by 6 bases and the J gene end by 4 bases; junction bases not matched to a gene: 10. This CDR3 is built from 15 residues. The CDR3 bases are TGTGCCAGTAGCCTAAAGACAGGGGCTTCCTATGGCTACACCTTC. This translates into CASSLKTGASYGYTF. Using reference TRBV19 and TRBJ1-2 for the parts outside the CDR3, the full variable domain is DGGITQSPKYLFRKEGQNVTLSCEQNLNHDAMYWYRQDPGQGLRLIYYSQIVNDFQKGDIAEGYSVSREKKESFPLTVTSAQKNPTAFYLCASSLKTGASYGYTFGSGTRLTVV.

This chain's CDR3 is CASGWDTQETQYF. In DNA, the CDR3 is TGTGCCAGCGGATGGGACACCCAAGAGACCCAGTACTTC. The chain uses TRBV25-1 and TRBJ2-5; weak D call: TRBD1 (6 bases). Germline-derived CDR1 and CDR2 are MGHDK and SYGVNS. V gave up 8 bases and J gave up 1 base, with 11 bases separating them. The CDR3 has 13 amino acids.

As DNA, the CDR3 is TGTGCCAGCGGACGTCAGGGGGACTATGGCTACACCTTC. Translation gives CASGRQGDYGYTF. The chain combines TRBV2 with TRBJ1-2; 7 nucleotides align to TRBD1. CDR1 is SNHLY and CDR2 is FYNNEI in the germline V gene. There are 13 residues in the CDR3. V lost 8 bases, J lost 3 bases, and 6 bases stayed unmatched.

This clone was recorded a few times. V and J are TRBV23-1 and TRBJ2-4; D is perhaps TRBD1 (6 bases). TRBV23-1 is recorded as an ORF, its role being uncertain. The CDR3 spans 14 residues. The V and J ends lost 11 bases and 1 base respectively, with 15 bases between them. This CDR3 is CADRTPLAKNIQYF. CDR3 sequence (DNA): TGCGCCGACAGGACACCTCTGGCCAAAAACATTCAGTACTTC.

Comments on this clone: Mismatch with germline at one junction end may stem from a read error. V gene TRBV4-3 combines with J gene TRBJ1-3, with TRBD1 identical over 7 bases. From germline, CDR1 is LGHNA and CDR2 YSLEER. The CDR3 consists of 14 residues. CDR3 amino acids: CASSRTGAGNTICF. In DNA form, the CDR3 reads TGCGCCAGCAGCCGCACAGGGGCTGGAAACACCATATGTTTT.

The CDR3 DNA sequence: TGTGCCAGCAGCGCACCCCCCGGCTACAATGAGCAGTTCTTC. Translating gives CASSAPPGYNEQFF. The V and J genes are TRBV11-2 and TRBJ2-1; D not certain. The germline V gene encodes CDR1 SGHAT and CDR2 FQNNGV. V was cut by 5 bases and J by 3 bases, with 11 bases left in between. CDR3 length equals 14 residues.